This passage covers 7 T cell receptor beta chains from one sample sequenced in a study of cytomegalovirus exposure and HLA in healthy donors. A multiplex PCR was run with 60 Vbeta primers and 13 Jbeta primers. Measured with immunoSEQ multiplex PCR; TCRdb has only the in-frame clones, and not every one. In the table there are about 100,000 clones, approximately 76% of which are singletons. Sequencing was done on a sample of PBMCs. These receptor sequences come from a woman aged 60 to 75 in good health and CMV-seropositive.

The chain links TRBV19 to TRBJ2-1; 8 nucleotides agree with TRBD2. Germline CDR1 LNHDA, CDR2 SQIVND (reference sequence). V shed 5 bases and J 7 bases; nucleotides not matched to a gene: 7. The CDR3 consists of 14 residues. The CDR3 nucleotides read TGTGCCAGTAGTCGGATGGGGACTAGTAATGAGCAGTTCTTC. This codes for CASSRMGTSNEQFF.

The chain is built from TRBV7-9 and TRBJ1-2; unclear D gene. Trimming took 0 bases from V and 4 from J, leaving 9 bases between them. Germline V lookup: CDR1 SEHNR, CDR2 FQNEAQ (reference sequence). The CDR3 is 14 residues long. CDR3 coding DNA: TGTGCCAGCAGCTTAGCCCAACACCCCTATGGCTACACCTTC. It encodes CASSLAQHPYGYTF.

The genes are TRBV7-9 and TRBJ1-1; D remains unclear. Germline V CDR1 and CDR2: SEHNR, FQNEAQ (reference sequence). The CDR3 is 15 amino acids. The ends were cut back, 0 bases at V and 1 base at J, with 9 bases in the middle. The chain's CDR3 is CASSLAAGENTEAFF. Here the CDR3 DNA reads TGTGCCAGCAGCTTAGCTGCCGGGGAGAACACTGAAGCTTTCTTT.

The chain employs TRBV5-8 and TRBJ1-2, with 7 positions matching TRBD1. V lost 0 bases to trimming and J lost 8 bases; unmatched junction nucleotides: 10. This CDR3 has 15 residues. From germline, CDR1 is SGHTS and CDR2 YDEGEE. CDR3 in amino acids: CASSLGPDRAYGYTF. Here the CDR3 DNA reads TGTGCCAGCAGCTTGGGCCCCGACAGGGCCTACGGCTACACCTTC.

The gene calls are TRBV6-1 and TRBJ1-1, with a weak D call TRBD1 (5 bases). CDR3 size: 14 residues. The V gene lost 6 bases and the J gene lost 2 bases, with 13 bases spanning the gap. Looked up from germline, CDR1 is MNHNS and CDR2 is SASEGT. CDR3 loop: CASRELGGNTEAFF. Here the CDR3 DNA reads TGTGCCAGCAGGGAACTGGGGGGTAACACTGAAGCTTTCTTT.

The rearrangement uses TRBV7-9 and TRBJ1-1, with a tentative D call TRBD1 (6 bases). The V end lost 3 bases, the J end lost 2 bases, and 10 bases lay between the germline ends. Germline-derived CDR1 and CDR2 are SEHNR and FQNEAQ (reference sequence). This CDR3 has 14 residues. CDR3 in amino acids: CASSFQGPNTEAFF. The CDR3 DNA sequence: TGTGCCAGCAGCTTTCAGGGGCCTAACACTGAAGCTTTCTTT.

The rearrangement uses TRBV9 and TRBJ2-3; weak D call: TRBD2 (5 bases). V dropped 1 base and J dropped 4 bases, with 13 bases sitting between them. This CDR3 region has 15 residues. Per germline, CDR1 SGDLS and CDR2 YYNGEE. CDR3 bases: TGTGCCAGCAGCGTATATGAGGGAAGGGCAGATACGCAGTATTTT. It translates to CASSVYEGRADTQYF. The full variable domain, with the rest looked up from reference TRBV9 and TRBJ2-3, is DSGVTQTPKHLITATGQRVTLRCSPRSGDLSVYWYQQSLDQGLQFLIQYYNGEERAKGNILERFSAQQFPDLHSELNLSSLELGDSALYFCASSVYEGRADTQYFGPGTRLTVL.